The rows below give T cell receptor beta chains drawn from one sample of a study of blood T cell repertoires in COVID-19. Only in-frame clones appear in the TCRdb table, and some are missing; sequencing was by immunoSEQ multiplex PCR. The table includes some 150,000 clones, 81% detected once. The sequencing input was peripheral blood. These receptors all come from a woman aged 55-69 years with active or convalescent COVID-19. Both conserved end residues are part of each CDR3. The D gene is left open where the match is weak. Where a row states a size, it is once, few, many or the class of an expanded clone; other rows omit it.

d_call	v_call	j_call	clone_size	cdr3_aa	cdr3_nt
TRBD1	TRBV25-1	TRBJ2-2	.	CASEGTGPTGELFF	TGTGCCAGCGAAGGGACAGGGCCCACCGGGGAGCTGTTTTTT
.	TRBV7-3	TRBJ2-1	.	CASSPGLHEQFF	TGTGCCAGCAGCCCGGGACTTCATGAGCAGTTCTTC
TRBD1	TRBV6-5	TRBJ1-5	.	CASLTGPVSNQPQHF	TGTGCCAGCCTGACAGGGCCCGTTAGCAATCAGCCCCAGCATTTT
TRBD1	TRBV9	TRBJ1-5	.	CASSVAETGRPQHF	TGTGCCAGCAGCGTAGCAGAGACAGGGCGGCCCCAGCATTTT
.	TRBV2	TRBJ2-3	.	CASSERTPSTDTQYF	TGTGCCAGCAGTGAAAGGACTCCATCCACAGATACGCAGTATTTT
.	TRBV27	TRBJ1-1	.	CASSPGSITEAFF	TGTGCCAGCAGTCCAGGATCCATAACTGAAGCTTTCTTT
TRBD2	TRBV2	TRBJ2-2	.	CASSGMTSGNTGELFF	TGTGCCAGCAGTGGGATGACTAGCGGGAACACCGGGGAGCTGTTTTTT
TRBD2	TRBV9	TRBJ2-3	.	CASSVGAPGRERADTQYF	TGTGCCAGCAGCGTAGGGGCGCCGGGGCGGGAGAGGGCAGATACGCAGTATTTT
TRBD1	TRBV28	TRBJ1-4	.	CASTRGQWDEKLFF	TGTGCCAGCACCCGGGGACAGTGGGACGAAAAACTGTTTTTT
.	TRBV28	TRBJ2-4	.	CASSSRGARGKNIQYF	TGTGCCAGCAGCTCCAGGGGGGCTAGGGGCAAAAACATTCAGTACTTC
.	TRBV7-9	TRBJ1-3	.	CASSQGVGNTIYF	TGTGCCAGCAGCCAGGGTGTCGGAAACACCATATATTTT
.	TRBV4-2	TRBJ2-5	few	CASSQEGGQETQYF	TGTGCCAGCAGCCAAGAAGGGGGCCAAGAGACCCAGTACTTC
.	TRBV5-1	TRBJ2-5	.	CASSFTPGQQETQYF	TGCGCCAGCAGCTTCACACCGGGACAACAAGAGACCCAGTACTTC
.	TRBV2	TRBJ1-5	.	CASSPEGRANQPQHF	TGTGCCAGCAGCCCTGAGGGGAGGGCCAATCAGCCCCAGCATTTT
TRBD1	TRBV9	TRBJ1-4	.	CASSPLPGQGNEKLFF	TGTGCCAGCAGCCCACTCCCGGGACAGGGGAACGAAAAACTGTTTTTT
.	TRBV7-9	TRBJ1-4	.	CASSSYEKLFF	TGTGCCAGCAGCTCCTATGAAAAACTGTTTTTT
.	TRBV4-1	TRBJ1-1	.	CASSQGSMRRTEAFF	TGCGCCAGCAGCCAAGGTTCGATGAGGAGGACTGAAGCTTTCTTT
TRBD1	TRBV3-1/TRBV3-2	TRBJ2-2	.	CASSYGDRGPGELFF	TGTGCCAGCAGCTATGGGGACAGGGGGCCCGGGGAGCTGTTTTTT
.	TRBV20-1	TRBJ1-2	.	CSDGSIYGYTF	TGCAGTGATGGGAGTATCTATGGCTACACCTTC
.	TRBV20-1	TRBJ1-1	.	CSAGMARYFF	TGCAGTGCCGGGATGGCCAGGTATTTCTTT
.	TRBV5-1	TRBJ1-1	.	CASSVGASASEAFF	TGCGCCAGCAGCGTAGGGGCCTCAGCTAGTGAAGCTTTCTTT
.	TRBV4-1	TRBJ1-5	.	CASSPQPAGFNQPQHF	TGCGCCAGCAGCCCGCAACCAGCGGGATTCAATCAGCCCCAGCATTTT
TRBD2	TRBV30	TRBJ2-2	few	CAWAGLAGSTNTGELFF	TGTGCCTGGGCGGGACTAGCGGGTTCCACGAACACCGGGGAGCTGTTTTTT
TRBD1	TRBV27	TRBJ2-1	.	CASSSGTGHPDSYNEQFF	TGTGCCAGCAGTTCCGGGACAGGGCACCCTGACTCCTACAATGAGCAGTTCTTC
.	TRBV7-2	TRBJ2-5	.	CASSFTAGLGETQYF	TGTGCCAGCAGCTTTACGGCGGGACTGGGGGAGACCCAGTACTTC